This TCR beta chain was observed in a study of metastatic and nonmetastatic thyroid tumors. For this clone: Its antigen is as yet unknown.

Each patient came to thyroid surgery without any prior treatment (of any kind). As originally analysed: The distant-metastasis classifier for papillary thyroid cancer was built from CDR3 differences across clinicopathological groups. TCRdb used MiXCR to call clones anew from the PCR reads. None of the V and J calls come from the authors' own analysis; TCRdb made them. The table has 25,000 to 30,000 clones, roughly 24% seen once. The length of the CDR3 is 15 residues. The germline V gene has CDR1 SGHTA and CDR2 FQGTGA. The V end lost 5 bases, the J end lost 7 bases, and 21 bases lay between the germline ends. General observations from the study: For both blood and tumor, malignant thyroid tumors reportedly showed significantly higher TCR beta diversity than benign nodules did.

This TCR derives from a female donor with papillary thyroid cancer or a benign thyroid nodule (not recorded which). Some clones in this sample may be carry-over from other donors' samples. Input material: blood. This chain connects TRBV7-3 to TRBJ2-7; maybe TRBD2 (6 bases). The CDR3 DNA reads as TGTGCCAGCAGCAAAAACCGGGTTGCGGCGGGGGAGCAGTACTTC. It yields the protein CASSKNRVAAGEQYF.